Listed below are T cell receptor beta chains from one sample, sequenced in a study of cytomegalovirus exposure and HLA in healthy donors. Some clones are missing from TCRdb's copy, which holds only in-frame ones; the method was immunoSEQ multiplex PCR. The sample has hundreds of thousands of clones, roughly 80% seen once. The sequencing sample was made of PBMCs. These receptors were collected from a man aged 35 to 55 in good health and CMV-seropositive. CDR3s include the opening cysteine and the closing phenylalanine or tryptophan. The D gene is left open where the match is weak. Size tells how often a clone was seen (once, few, many) or the class of an expanded clone, and some rows leave it out.

D: TRBD2; J: TRBJ2-2; V: TRBV27; size: .; DNA: TGTGCCAGCCACGCCTCGGGACTAGCGGGAGGCACCGGGGAGCTGTTTTTT; CDR3: CASHASGLAGGTGELFF
D: TRBD2; J: TRBJ2-1; V: TRBV30; size: few; DNA: TGTGCCGGGGGGGATGAGCAGTTCTTC; CDR3: CAGGDEQFF
D: .; J: TRBJ1-3; V: TRBV7-2; size: few; DNA: TGTGCCAGCAGCCCCGCGACAGGCAGCTCTGGAAACACCATATATTTT; CDR3: CASSPATGSSGNTIYF
D: .; J: TRBJ2-2; V: TRBV5-1; size: few; DNA: TGCGCCAGCAGCTTGCAGGTGGGGGAGCTGTTTTTT; CDR3: CASSLQVGELFF
D: .; J: TRBJ1-5; V: TRBV5-6; size: .; DNA: TGTGCCAGCAGCTCTAGCGGGAGCAATCAGCCCCAGCATTTT; CDR3: CASSSSGSNQPQHF
D: .; J: TRBJ1-1; V: TRBV27; size: .; DNA: TGTGCCAGCAGTCTCCGGGGGAAAGCTTTCTTT; CDR3: CASSLRGKAFF
D: .; J: TRBJ1-5; V: TRBV6-1; size: once; DNA: TGTGCCAGCAGTGTGTACAGACCGGGGGGTCATCAGCCCCAGCATTTT; CDR3: CASSVYRPGGHQPQHF
D: .; J: TRBJ1-2; V: TRBV7-9; size: few; DNA: TGTGCCAGCAGCTCCGGCCTAGAGGGGGATAGGTATGGCTACACCTTC; CDR3: CASSSGLEGDRYGYTF
D: .; J: TRBJ1-4; V: TRBV19; size: .; DNA: TGTGCCAGTAGTATCTCCGTCGTTTTCAGGGTTAATGAAAAACTGTTTTTT; CDR3: CASSISVVFRVNEKLFF
D: .; J: TRBJ1-4; V: TRBV18; size: .; DNA: TGTGCCAGCTCACAGGGGCTGGGTGAAAAACTGTTTTTT; CDR3: CASSQGLGEKLFF
D: TRBD1; J: TRBJ1-5; V: TRBV6-1; size: few; DNA: TGTGCCAGCAGTGAGCGAGGGGGCTACCGCAATCAGCCCCAGCATTTT; CDR3: CASSERGGYRNQPQHF
D: TRBD2; J: TRBJ2-1; V: TRBV30; size: .; DNA: TGTGCCTGGAGTGTAAGGACTAGCGGGAACTACAATGAGCAGTTCTTC; CDR3: CAWSVRTSGNYNEQFF
D: .; J: TRBJ2-5; V: TRBV5-4; size: .; DNA: TGTGCCAGCAGCTTGGCCGGTGCTAGCAGGGAGACCCAGTACTTC; CDR3: CASSLAGASRETQYF
D: TRBD1; J: TRBJ1-4; V: TRBV7-8; size: .; DNA: TGTGCCAGCAGCTTACAGGGGGCGCTGAGTAATGAAAAACTGTTTTTT; CDR3: CASSLQGALSNEKLFF
D: .; J: TRBJ2-5; V: TRBV27; size: .; DNA: TGTGCCAGCAGTTTACAGGGGACTAAAGAGACCCAGTACTTC; CDR3: CASSLQGTKETQYF
D: TRBD1; J: TRBJ1-4; V: TRBV27; size: .; DNA: TGTGCCAGCAGTCGACAGGGGTTTAATGAAAAACTGTTTTTT; CDR3: CASSRQGFNEKLFF
D: .; J: TRBJ1-1; V: TRBV4-1; size: once; DNA: TGCGCCAGCAGCCAAGCTGTTGAGGTAAGAGGAACTGAAGCTTTCTTT; CDR3: CASSQAVEVRGTEAFF
D: .; J: TRBJ2-5; V: TRBV7-9; size: .; DNA: TGTGCCAGCAGCCCCGGGACTCTTCTTGGGGAGACCCAGTACTTC; CDR3: CASSPGTLLGETQYF
D: .; J: TRBJ1-5; V: TRBV2; size: .; DNA: TGTGCCAGCAGTGGAAGACAATCTAGCAATCAGCCCCAGCATTTT; CDR3: CASSGRQSSNQPQHF
D: .; J: TRBJ1-4; V: TRBV5-1; size: .; DNA: TGCGCCAGCAGCTACACCCCGAGAGGGCGAACTGCAACTAATGAAAAACTGTTTTTT; CDR3: CASSYTPRGRTATNEKLFF
D: TRBD1; J: TRBJ1-1; V: TRBV25-1; size: few; DNA: TGTGCCAGCAGTGAACCCGGGACAGTACGATGGGAAGCTTTCTTT; CDR3: CASSEPGTVRWEAFF
D: TRBD1; J: TRBJ1-2; V: TRBV6-1; size: .; DNA: TGTGCCAGCAGTGGGGCCACAGGGGGTGGCTATGGCTACACCTTC; CDR3: CASSGATGGGYGYTF
D: .; J: TRBJ1-2; V: TRBV9; size: .; DNA: TGTGCCAGCAGCGTGGGGGCCGGCGGGGGCTATGGCTACACCTTC; CDR3: CASSVGAGGGYGYTF
D: .; J: TRBJ1-1; V: TRBV7-9; size: .; DNA: TGTGCCAGCAGCGCGGATAGGACAGCGAACACTGAAGCTTTCTTT; CDR3: CASSADRTANTEAFF
D: TRBD1; J: TRBJ1-5; V: TRBV4-1; size: .; DNA: TGCGCCAGCAGCCAAGAGCAGGGGGCGAGACAGCCCCAGCATTTT; CDR3: CASSQEQGARQPQHF
D: .; J: TRBJ2-7; V: TRBV7-7; size: .; DNA: TGTGCTAGCAGCTTAGATTCTAGCTACGAGCAGTACTTC; CDR3: CASSLDSSYEQYF
D: .; J: TRBJ1-2; V: TRBV6-6; size: .; DNA: TGTGCCAGCAGTTACTCGTGGCAAGGAGGGCGCACCTTC; CDR3: CASSYSWQGGRTF
D: .; J: TRBJ1-2; V: TRBV5-6; size: once; DNA: TGTGCCAGCTTGGCGGAGGTGCAGGGGGGCTACACCTTC; CDR3: CASLAEVQGGYTF
D: TRBD1; J: TRBJ1-4; V: TRBV19; size: .; DNA: TGTGCCAGTAGTATGGCCGGGACAGGGGGTCTTCGGGGTGAAAAACTGTTTTTT; CDR3: CASSMAGTGGLRGEKLFF
D: .; J: TRBJ2-5; V: TRBV7-6; size: .; DNA: TGTGCCAGCAGCTTGAGGCAGAGCCAAGAGACCCAGTACTTC; CDR3: CASSLRQSQETQYF
D: .; J: TRBJ1-1; V: TRBV11-2; size: .; DNA: TGTGCCAGCAGCCGCACTACCGCCTCTTTTGCTTTCTTT; CDR3: CASSRTTASFAFF
D: .; J: TRBJ1-2; V: TRBV27; size: few; DNA: TGTGCCAGCAGTTCATCGACACCCACTAGGAACTACACCTTC; CDR3: CASSSSTPTRNYTF
D: .; J: TRBJ1-4; V: TRBV5-1; size: .; DNA: TGCGCCAGCAGCTACCAGGGCTCTCAAAATGAAAAACTGTTTTTT; CDR3: CASSYQGSQNEKLFF
D: .; J: TRBJ2-6; V: TRBV5-1; size: .; DNA: TGCGCCAGCAGCCGACAGGTATTGTTAGGCTCTGGGGCCAACGTCCTGACTTTC; CDR3: CASSRQVLLGSGANVLTF
D: .; J: TRBJ1-1; V: TRBV6-5; size: .; DNA: TGTGCCGCACTACAGGGTAAGGACACTGAAGCTTTCTTT; CDR3: CAALQGKDTEAFF
D: .; J: TRBJ2-1; V: TRBV9; size: .; DNA: TGTGCCAGCAGCGTAGGGAGTGCTTACAATGAGCAGTTCTTC; CDR3: CASSVGSAYNEQFF
D: .; J: TRBJ2-7; V: TRBV7-6; size: .; DNA: TGTGCCAGCAGCGCGGACAAAGAGGACGAGCAGTACTTC; CDR3: CASSADKEDEQYF
D: TRBD2; J: TRBJ2-3; V: TRBV5-1; size: .; DNA: TGCGCCAGCAGCCCGGGGGGGACTAGCACAGATACGCAGTATTTT; CDR3: CASSPGGTSTDTQYF
D: .; J: TRBJ1-1; V: TRBV2; size: .; DNA: TGTGCCAGCAGTGAAGAGGACATTAGGACTGAAGCTTTCTTT; CDR3: CASSEEDIRTEAFF
D: .; J: TRBJ1-2; V: TRBV15; size: .; DNA: TGTGCCACCAGCAGAGACAGGGTCAACTATGGCTACACCTTC; CDR3: CATSRDRVNYGYTF
D: TRBD1; J: TRBJ1-2; V: TRBV29-1; size: .; DNA: TGCAGCGCTGGGACAGGGGCGGGCTATGGCTACACCTTC; CDR3: CSAGTGAGYGYTF
D: .; J: TRBJ2-1; V: TRBV4-1; size: .; DNA: TGCGCCAGCAGCCAAGTACCCCAGGGGGGAGGCTACAATGAGCAGTTCTTC; CDR3: CASSQVPQGGGYNEQFF
D: TRBD1; J: TRBJ2-1; V: TRBV9; size: .; DNA: TGTGCCAGCAGCGTAGCCGGGACAGCAAATGAGCAGTTCTTC; CDR3: CASSVAGTANEQFF
D: .; J: TRBJ1-2; V: TRBV4-1; size: .; DNA: TGCGCCAGCAGCCAAGATGTTCCAGGGGCTAACTATGGCTACACCTTC; CDR3: CASSQDVPGANYGYTF
D: TRBD2; J: TRBJ2-7; V: TRBV7-9; size: .; DNA: TGTGCCAGCAGCTCCCAGCGGGAGACCCGCTCTGAGCAGTACTTC; CDR3: CASSSQRETRSEQYF
D: TRBD2; J: TRBJ2-1; V: TRBV4-2; size: few; DNA: TGTGCCAGCAGCCAAGTAGAGACTAGCGTCAATGAGCAGTTCTTC; CDR3: CASSQVETSVNEQFF
D: TRBD2; J: TRBJ2-1; V: TRBV14; size: .; DNA: TGTGCCAGCAGCCAACAGGCTACTAGCGTCGATGAGCAGTTCTTC; CDR3: CASSQQATSVDEQFF